The 6 T cell receptor beta chains given below trace back to one sample, sequenced in a study of CD8 T cells in ankylosing spondylitis. Each CDR3 protein is one row after TCRdb ran MiXCR on the 5' RACE reads. The profile shows roughly 260,000 distinct CDR3 sequences, 20% of them singletons. Material: blood, either unsorted or a sorted T cell fraction (not recorded which). Receptors were obtained from a male donor with ankylosing spondylitis or in good health (not recorded which).

This clonotype was seen a few times. The chain has TRBV11-2 and TRBJ1-1; tentative D call: TRBD1 (5 bases). CDR3 size: 14 residues. V shed 5 bases and J shed 1 base, with 11 bases lying between them. From germline, CDR1 is SGHAT and CDR2 FQNNGV. CDR3 residues: CASSMGRANTEAFF. For the CDR3, the DNA is TGTGCCAGCAGCATGGGACGGGCGAACACTGAAGCTTTCTTT.

The chain recombines TRBV7-7 with TRBJ2-2, with 8 bases that match TRBD1. V lost 5 bases to trimming and J lost 5 bases; unmatched junction nucleotides: 10. Germline V CDR1 and CDR2: SSHAT, FNYEAQ (reference sequence). The CDR3 is 16 residues long. The CDR3 spells CASSRTDRVLTGELFF. The CDR3 region has the DNA TGTGCCAGCAGCCGCACGGACAGGGTATTGACCGGGGAGCTGTTTTTT.

This chain joins TRBV6-5 and TRBJ1-5; tentative D call: TRBD1 (5 bases). The CDR3 consists of 18 residues. In germline, CDR1 is MNHEY, CDR2 SVGAGI. Trimming pared 3 bases from V and 7 bases from J, leaving 25 bases between. The CDR3 coding sequence is TGTGCCAGCAGTTATAGAGCCATCGGGGAGGGGTCCGGGCAGCCCCAGCATTTT. Translated, it gives CASSYRAIGEGSGQPQHF.

This clonotype was counted a few times. V gene TRBV5-1 combines with J gene TRBJ2-3; 11 nucleotides agree with TRBD2. Per germline, CDR1 SGHRS and CDR2 YFSETQ. The CDR3 has 18 residues. The V and J ends lost 1 base and 0 bases, in that order; junction bases with no gene match: 7. The DNA for the CDR3 is TGCGCCAGCAGCTTGATGCTAGCGGGGGGAACTAGCACAGATACGCAGTATTTT. Amino acids: CASSLMLAGGTSTDTQYF.

The V call is TRBV7-9, the J call TRBJ2-3; 7 positions match TRBD1. Germline values: CDR1 SEHNR, CDR2 FQNEAQ (reference sequence). V shed 0 bases and J 6 bases; nucleotides not matched to a gene: 12. This CDR3 has 17 amino acids. CDR3 coding DNA: TGTGCCAGCAGCTTAGCGCGTTGGACAGGCCTAAGGGATACGCAGTATTTT. It is translated as CASSLARWTGLRDTQYF.

The CDR3 DNA reads TGTGCCAGCAGTTTAGCGCCTGGCGAGCAGTACGTC. It translates to CASSLAPGEQYV. The chain uses TRBV12-3 or TRBV12-4 and TRBJ2-7; D ambiguous. V gave up 0 bases and J gave up 6 bases, with 6 bases separating them. The CDR3 has 12 residues.